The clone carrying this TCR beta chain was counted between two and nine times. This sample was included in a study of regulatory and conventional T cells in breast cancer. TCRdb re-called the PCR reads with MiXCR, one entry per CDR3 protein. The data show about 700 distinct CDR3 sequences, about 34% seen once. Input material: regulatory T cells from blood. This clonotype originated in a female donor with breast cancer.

The CDR3 coding sequence is TGTGCCAGCAGCTCCCAGGGCGGGGGACTCGAGCAGTACTTC. This sequence encodes CASSSQGGGLEQYF. The rearrangement links TRBV7-9 to TRBJ2-7; 7 positions agree with TRBD2. The CDR3 totals 14 residues. After removal of 4 bases from V and 6 bases from J, the junction contained 9 bases not matched to a gene. Looked up from germline, CDR1 is SEHNR and CDR2 is FQNEAQ (reference sequence).